These T cell receptor beta chains were read from a single sample in a study of T-cell reconstitution after alpha-beta-depleted transplantation in children. TCRdb passed the PCR reads through MiXCR, listing each CDR3 protein once. The repertoire has about 200,000 distinct CDR3 sequences, about 6% of them found once; the top ten carry 4.5% to 5.5%. The sample in question was PBMCs, obtained before TCRalphabeta/CD19-depleted stem cell transplant. The receptors come from a girl under two years old with combined immunodeficiency, due to receive a stem cell transplant. The CDR3 runs from the conserved cysteine through the conserved F or W. A D gene is named only where the DNA matches it firmly. Clone sizes are given selectively: once, few, many, or a class where the clone is expanded.

v_gene	abundance	d_gene	j_gene	CDR3nt	CDR3aa
TRBV28	many	.	TRBJ1-1	TGTGCCAGCAGTTTATTTCAGGGTGAGGATACTGAAGCTTTCTTT	CASSLFQGEDTEAFF
TRBV7-2	many	TRBD2	TRBJ2-1	TGTGCCAGCAGCTTATCAGCGGGGGGGTTTAATGAGCAGTTCTTC	CASSLSAGGFNEQFF
TRBV20-1	many	.	TRBJ2-5	TGCAGTGCTAGAGATAGTAAAGGGACAGAGACCCAGTACTTC	CSARDSKGTETQYF
TRBV20-1	many	.	TRBJ2-7	TGCACCGCTAGGGATTCGAGCTCCTACGAGCAGTACTTC	CTARDSSSYEQYF
TRBV7-9	many	.	TRBJ2-1	TGTGCCAGCATATCCGGGCGCTACAATGAGCAGTTCTTC	CASISGRYNEQFF
TRBV20-1	many	.	TRBJ1-1	TGCAGTGTACGGCAGGGGAACACTGAAGCTTTCTTT	CSVRQGNTEAFF
TRBV9	many	.	TRBJ2-7	TGTGCCAGCAGCGTAGGGCAGGCGAGCTCCTACGAGCAGTACTTC	CASSVGQASSYEQYF
TRBV18	many	.	TRBJ2-2	TGTGCCAGCTCACCCTTCCCGGACATCACCGGGGAGCTGTTTTTT	CASSPFPDITGELFF
TRBV5-6	many	.	TRBJ2-7	TGTGCCAGCAGCTTCGGACAGATACCTACCGAGCAGTACTTC	CASSFGQIPTEQYF
TRBV12-3/TRBV12-4	many	.	TRBJ1-2	TGTGCCAGCAGTTTAAGAAAATCGGGGTTTAGTGGCTACACCTTC	CASSLRKSGFSGYTF
TRBV5-1	many	.	TRBJ2-5	TGCGCCAGCAGCTCACGGGGGAACCAAGAGACCCAGTACTTC	CASSSRGNQETQYF
TRBV15	many	TRBD2	TRBJ2-1	TGTGCCACCAGCAGAGTTGGGTTAGCGGGAATGGACAATGAGCAGTTCTTC	CATSRVGLAGMDNEQFF
TRBV6-2/TRBV6-3	many	.	TRBJ2-1	TGTGCCAGCAGTTACGCAGGGCCTCTCCCTACGGATGAGCAGTTCTTC	CASSYAGPLPTDEQFF
TRBV20-1	many	.	TRBJ2-1	TGCAGTGCTAGCCAAGTAATGCCAATGACGCAGTTCTTC	CSASQVMPMTQFF
TRBV4-1	many	TRBD2	TRBJ2-1	TGCGCCAGCAGCCTCGAAGGCGGGGGGGCCGGCAATGAGCAGTTCTTC	CASSLEGGGAGNEQFF
TRBV27	many	TRBD2	TRBJ2-1	TGTGCCAGCAGTTCAGCGGGGGGGCCAAACAATGAGCAGTTCTTC	CASSSAGGPNNEQFF
TRBV5-5	many	TRBD1	TRBJ1-2	TGTGCCAGCAGCCAAACAGGGGGCGGCTATGGCTACACCTTC	CASSQTGGGYGYTF
TRBV28	many	TRBD1	TRBJ2-5	TGTGCCAGCAGTCCGGGACAGGGGGTTCATCAAGAGACCCAGTACTTC	CASSPGQGVHQETQYF
TRBV29-1	many	.	TRBJ2-6	TGCAGCGTTGAGGGGGGGCCCGGGGCCAACGTCCTGACTTTC	CSVEGGPGANVLTF
TRBV14	many	.	TRBJ1-2	TGTGCCAGCAGCCCGAGGATTTACGACGATTGGGGTGGCTACACCTTC	CASSPRIYDDWGGYTF
TRBV6-2/TRBV6-3	many	TRBD2	TRBJ2-7	TGTGCCAGCAGCCCAATCCTAGCGGGGGTCTACGAGCAGTACTTC	CASSPILAGVYEQYF
TRBV30	few	.	TRBJ2-3	TGTGCCTGGAGGGTTGGGCCCGGATGGACAGATACGCAGTATTTT	CAWRVGPGWTDTQYF
TRBV5-5	few	.	TRBJ2-7	TGTGCCAGCAGCTTGGGCTCTATGCCTTACGAGCAGTACTTC	CASSLGSMPYEQYF
TRBV7-9	.	TRBD1	TRBJ2-7	TGTGCCAGCAGCCAGGGACAGGGGCAGGACGAGCAGTACTTC	CASSQGQGQDEQYF
TRBV7-2	many	.	TRBJ2-1	TGTGCCAGCGGCGGGTTTCAGGCAAGCTCCTACAATGAGCAGTTCTTC	CASGGFQASSYNEQFF
TRBV20-1	many	.	TRBJ2-1	TGCAGTGCTAGAGGAGGAGGGACTCGAGACAATGAGCAGTTCTTC	CSARGGGTRDNEQFF
TRBV7-2	many	TRBD1	TRBJ1-6	TGTGCCAGCAGCTCCTACAGGGGGCATAATTCACCCCTCCACTTT	CASSSYRGHNSPLHF
TRBV29-1	many	TRBD2	TRBJ2-2	TGCAGCGTTGAACTAGCGGGGGTCCTCACCGGGGAGCTGTTTTTT	CSVELAGVLTGELFF
TRBV20-1	few	.	TRBJ1-2	TGCAGTGCTAGACATCTCTCCTACTCATGGTCACCTCGGGATGCTGGCTACACCTTC	CSARHLSYSWSPRDAGYTF
TRBV28	.	.	TRBJ2-6	TGTGCCAGCAGTTTGCAATATGTCTTCTCTGGGGCCAACGTCCTGACTTTC	CASSLQYVFSGANVLTF
TRBV12-3/TRBV12-4	many	.	TRBJ1-5	TGTGCCAGCAGTTTAAGTCAGCCCCAGCATTTT	CASSLSQPQHF
TRBV11-2	many	.	TRBJ1-1	TGTGCCAGCAGCTTAGGTACAGAGAAAGCTTTCTTT	CASSLGTEKAFF
TRBV20-1	many	.	TRBJ1-2	TGCAGTGCTAGAACAGTCAGAGATGGCTACACCTTC	CSARTVRDGYTF
TRBV13	many	.	TRBJ2-5	TGTGCCAGCAGCTCGTCACGGGACTCCGGAGGGGAGACCCAGTACTTC	CASSSSRDSGGETQYF
TRBV12-3/TRBV12-4	many	.	TRBJ2-7	TGTGCCAGCAGTTTAGCTGGGGTGGCGACAAAGCAGTACTTC	CASSLAGVATKQYF
TRBV11-2	few	TRBD1	TRBJ1-3	TGTGCCAGCAGCTTAGGGGAACAGGGGGCCATATATTTT	CASSLGEQGAIYF
TRBV4-1	many	TRBD2	TRBJ2-1	TGCGCCAGCAGCCAAAGTGGGACTAGCGGGGGGTACAATGAGCAGTTCTTC	CASSQSGTSGGYNEQFF
TRBV28	many	.	TRBJ1-5	TGTGCCAGCAGTTTCTGGGGGGCGAGCAATCAGCCCCAGCATTTT	CASSFWGASNQPQHF
TRBV7-6	.	TRBD1	TRBJ2-7	TGTGCCAGCAGCTTATATCCGGGACAGCCCTACGAGCAGTACTTC	CASSLYPGQPYEQYF